This T cell receptor (beta chain) was obtained from a study of T-cell memory formation after mild COVID-19. Overall study results and limits: Second-wave clones reaching peak frequency on day 37 lacked confirmed SARS-CoV-2 specificity.

This clonotype was counted only a few times. The antigen is undetermined. This CDR3 spans 15 amino acids. Between the trimmed V and J ends, which lost 4 bases and 2 bases, there was a span of 14 bases. The 5'RACE method, run with constant-segment primers, produced TCR alpha and TCR beta cDNA libraries (carrying sample barcodes and UMIs). MiXCR was run by TCRdb on the 5' RACE reads, yielding one entry per CDR3 protein. This table holds some 150,000 distinct CDR3 sequences, 5.5% to 7% found once. The specimen was PBMCs or a T cell subset sorted from them (not recorded which). This TCR was recovered from an adult woman who had mild COVID-19 (a few samples of this study predate the infection). Cell type and time point are not known. The chain links TRBV12-3 or TRBV12-4 to TRBJ2-5, with unresolved D. The CDR3 here is CASSSLRQAQETQYF. CDR3 sequence (DNA): TGTGCCAGCAGTTCTCTCCGCCAGGCTCAAGAGACCCAGTACTTC.